This T cell receptor (beta chain) was documented in a study of regulatory T cells in long-lasting Graves disease. The length of the CDR3 is 15 residues. Trimming left V 0 bases short and J 5 bases short, with 12 bases between. Germline lookup yields CDR1 SGDLS and CDR2 YYNGEE. Libraries of TCR beta came from iRepertoire HTBI primers plus Arm-PCR of CDR3 regions. A single record per CDR3 protein comes from TCRdb applying MiXCR to the multiplex PCR reads. Altogether 350,000 to 450,000 distinct CDR3 sequences are present, approximately 23% being singletons, with the ten largest covering around a quarter. Time point denoted: persistent/refractory GD, antithyroid drugs over 5 years with positive TRAb. The TCR library used RNA extracted from PBMCs.

This clonotype originated in a woman between 40 and 55 years old with Graves disease. This specimen was peripheral blood mononuclear cells (PBMCs), taken when the disease was refractory, from a patient treated with antithyroid drugs. The V gene is TRBV9, the J gene TRBJ1-5; D perhaps matches TRBD1 (6 bases). For the CDR3, the DNA is TGTGCCAGCAGCGTAGAGGGGACACGACATCAGCCCCAGCATTTT. This encodes CASSVEGTRHQPQHF.